This TCR beta chain was captured by sequencing in a study of lymphopenia after photon versus proton radiotherapy (dated by TCRdb to 2018 to 2020). In terms of the full investigation: The immunological effects of photon versus proton radiation therapy were compared in patients with gastrointestinal tumors who developed high-grade lymphopenia. The study was designed to characterize how the impact on the immune system differs between the two radiation modalities. The cohort comprised some 20 patients with gastrointestinal tumors who received either photon or proton therapy and then developed lymphopenia. Study-wide findings and limitations: Across the cohort, among patients who died, a greater drop in TCR diversity after the nadir was inversely correlated with overall survival time. Relative stability during treatment was observed in proton-treated patients, whereas loss of naive T cells and TCR diversity and gain of effector/memory populations were observed in photon-treated patients. The survival association was examined only in patients who died, and the authors described better survival with proton therapy as a possibility, not as a demonstrated result. After the lymphocyte count nadir, repertoires from photon-treated patients showed oligoclonal expansion, particularly of CD8+ Temra cells, and this expansion drove the decline in diversity.

Concerning this clone itself: This clone's antigen is unknown. Base-call qualities are not available, and no considerably larger clone is one nucleotide away.

Libraries were built with the immunoSEQ multiplex PCR assay. T cell repertoires were profiled by deep sequencing of rearranged TCR beta loci, alongside multiparametric flow cytometry. TCRdb provides this immuneACCESS table in a form limited to in-frame rearrangements. Some clones are lacking; in checked studies, under half of them reflect an unresolved V gene, and why the rest are absent is not known. For this sample there are about 16,000 clones; approximately 90% appear just once. The top ten clones comprise about 60% of the sample. For CDR1 and CDR2, the germline V gene lists SGHTA and FQGNSA. A distance of 17 bases separates the germline ends of V and J, which lose 5 bases and 6 bases respectively. Its CDR3 holds 15 amino acids, cysteine through phenylalanine. CDR3 DNA is the only sequence kept; it has 45 bases, read in frame from the first base.

The sequence was obtained from an older woman with cholangiocarcinoma. Some clones in this sample may be carry-over from other donors' samples. The sample was peripheral blood, taken from a patient treated with proton-based radiotherapy. The rearranged segments are TRBV7-2 and TRBJ1-3; a confident D gene designation cannot be given. The DNA is as follows: TGTGCCAGCAGCCCCCGGTTCGGGAGTGTAAACACCATATATTTT. This codes for CASSPRFGSVNTIYF.